The rows below give T cell receptor beta chains drawn from one sample of a study of T-cell reconstitution after alpha-beta-depleted transplantation in children. One entry per CDR3 protein results from TCRdb running MiXCR on the PCR reads. The data hold 500,000 or so distinct CDR3 sequences, with approximately 32% observed a single time. The sample in question was PBMCs from the stem cell graft donor, obtained from the stem cell graft. The receptors come from a human donor who donated a stem cell graft to a child with aplastic anemia. Each CDR3 is given with its conserved first and last residue. The D gene is left open where the match is weak. Clone size is shown for a subset of rows, as once, few, many or a class of expanded clone.

cdr3_aa,cdr3_nt,d_call,v_call,clone_size,j_call
CSATRGFDPYNEQFF,TGCAGTGCTACTAGGGGATTTGACCCCTACAATGAGCAGTTCTTC,.,TRBV20-1,.,TRBJ2-1
CASSVLGTEETQYF,TGTGCCAGCAGCGTACTTGGGACAGAAGAGACCCAGTACTTC,TRBD1,TRBV9,.,TRBJ2-5
CASSLGWTGTNKQFF,TGCGCCAGCAGCTTGGGCTGGACAGGGACGAATAAGCAGTTCTTC,TRBD1,TRBV5-1,.,TRBJ2-1
CASSDTGGTGELFF,TGCGCCAGCAGTGATACAGGGGGCACCGGGGAGCTGTTTTTT,TRBD1,TRBV5-1,.,TRBJ2-2
CSVEYNSLSEGYTF,TGCAGCGTTGAATATAACAGCCTGTCGGAGGGCTACACCTTC,.,TRBV29-1,.,TRBJ1-2
CATGVGEMETQYF,TGCGCCACGGGCGTCGGAGAGATGGAGACCCAGTACTTC,.,TRBV10-2,.,TRBJ2-5
CASSTRASGSAGELFF,TGTGCCAGCAGCACGCGAGCGTCAGGGTCGGCCGGGGAGCTGTTTTTT,.,TRBV7-3,few,TRBJ2-2
CASSSVPSGANVLTF,TGTGCCAGTAGTTCTGTACCCTCTGGGGCCAACGTCCTGACTTTC,.,TRBV19,.,TRBJ2-6
CASSFTNSNQPQHF,TGTGCCAGCAGCTTTACTAATAGCAATCAGCCCCAGCATTTT,.,TRBV5-5,.,TRBJ1-5
CASSSTRNGRYNEQFF,TGTGCCAGCAGTTCAACCCGGAACGGACGGTACAATGAGCAGTTCTTC,.,TRBV27,.,TRBJ2-1
CASSSDPYGYTF,TGTGCCAGCTCCTCCGACCCCTATGGCTACACCTTC,.,TRBV9,few,TRBJ1-2
CATSGERAYEQYF,TGTGCCACCAGTGGCGAGCGGGCCTACGAGCAGTACTTC,.,TRBV24-1,few,TRBJ2-7
CASSSRGQGPNNEQFF,TGTGCCAGCAGTTCCAGGGGACAGGGGCCGAACAATGAGCAGTTCTTC,TRBD1,TRBV28,.,TRBJ2-1
CASSPSTGSDYGYTF,TGTGCCAGCTCACCATCGACAGGTTCTGACTATGGCTACACCTTC,.,TRBV18,.,TRBJ1-2
CSVPSGSTDTQYF,TGCAGCGTTCCTAGCGGGAGCACAGATACGCAGTATTTT,TRBD2,TRBV29-1,.,TRBJ2-3
CSVTEDHEGYGYTF,TGCAGCGTTACAGAGGACCACGAGGGCTATGGCTACACCTTC,.,TRBV29-1,few,TRBJ1-2
CSVVDPGTEQYF,TGCAGCGTTGTGGACCCCGGGACCGAGCAGTACTTC,.,TRBV29-1,few,TRBJ2-7
CASSLDLAVSYNEQFF,TGTGCCAGCAGTTTAGATCTAGCGGTTTCCTACAATGAGCAGTTCTTC,TRBD2,TRBV28,.,TRBJ2-1
CASSKCEGRGPGNTIYF,TGTGCCAGCAGCAAATGTGAGGGGAGGGGGCCTGGAAACACCATATATTTT,.,TRBV21-1,.,TRBJ1-3
CASSHTYGQINSPLHF,TGTGCCAGCAGCCATACCTACGGACAGATAAATTCACCCCTCCACTTT,.,TRBV5-6,few,TRBJ1-6
CASSLALLAGSTDTQYF,TGTGCCAGCAGCTTAGCGCTACTAGCGGGGAGCACAGATACGCAGTATTTT,TRBD2,TRBV7-9,.,TRBJ2-3
CASSSVGKSSYEQYF,TGTGCCAGCAGCTCCGTGGGCAAGAGCTCCTACGAGCAGTACTTC,.,TRBV7-2,few,TRBJ2-7
CASSLGHRDIDTQYF,TGTGCCAGCAGCTTAGGGCACAGGGACATAGATACGCAGTATTTT,.,TRBV11-2,once,TRBJ2-3
CASSLAGATETQYF,TGTGCCAGCAGCTTAGCAGGGGCTACGGAGACCCAGTACTTC,.,TRBV7-2,.,TRBJ2-5
CASSSGDRQETQYF,TGTGCCAGCAGCTCCGGGGACAGACAAGAGACCCAGTACTTC,TRBD1,TRBV5-4,.,TRBJ2-5
CASSIAPQGRGYTF,TGTGCCAGTAGTATAGCCCCCCAGGGTCGGGGCTACACCTTC,.,TRBV19,few,TRBJ1-2
CATSDFRAGLSTDTQYF,TGTGCCACCAGTGATTTCCGAGCGGGCCTTAGCACAGATACGCAGTATTTT,.,TRBV24-1,few,TRBJ2-3
CASSEGTAVYEQYF,TGTGCCAGCTCAGAGGGGACAGCCGTCTACGAGCAGTACTTC,TRBD1,TRBV14,.,TRBJ2-7
CASSQDGSGVGSPLHF,TGCGCCAGCAGCCAAGATGGATCAGGGGTCGGTTCACCCCTCCACTTT,.,TRBV4-3,.,TRBJ1-6
CSARESFGLARVRTQYF,TGCAGTGCTAGAGAATCTTTCGGACTAGCGCGAGTAAGGACCCAGTACTTC,TRBD2,TRBV20-1,few,TRBJ2-5
CASSQEGSSGNTIYF,TGCGCCAGCAGCCAAGAAGGGAGCTCTGGAAACACCATATATTTT,.,TRBV4-3,.,TRBJ1-3
CASSLGGRGNEKLFF,TGTGCCAGCAGCTTAGGGGGCAGGGGAAATGAAAAACTGTTTTTT,.,TRBV7-2,once,TRBJ1-4
CASGDSGNTIYF,TGTGCCAGCGGAGACTCTGGAAACACCATATATTTT,.,TRBV6-2/TRBV6-3,.,TRBJ1-3